These T cell receptor beta chains were read from a single sample in a study of blood T cell repertoires in COVID-19. Profiled with immunoSEQ multiplex PCR; TCRdb holds only in-frame clones, not every one. The sample contains about 140,000 clones, roughly 80% of which appear only once. The specimen was peripheral blood. Receptors were obtained from a man aged 45-65 years with acute or convalescent COVID-19. Both conserved end residues are part of each CDR3. D genes are given only for firm matches. Some rows have no size entry. The others give once, few or many, or a class for an expanded clone.

v_gene: TRBV9
j_gene: TRBJ1-4
d_gene: .
abundance: .
CDR3nt: TGTGCCAGCAGCGTAAGCGGGGGAGGTGAAAAACTGTTTTTT
CDR3aa: CASSVSGGGEKLFF

v_gene: TRBV2
j_gene: TRBJ2-3
d_gene: .
abundance: .
CDR3nt: TGTGCCAGCAGCGAGAAAGATACGCAGTATTTT
CDR3aa: CASSEKDTQYF

v_gene: TRBV10-3
j_gene: TRBJ2-1
d_gene: TRBD2
abundance: .
CDR3nt: TGTGCCATCAGTGGGACTGGCGGGGGGACAAATGAGCAGTTCTTC
CDR3aa: CAISGTGGGTNEQFF

v_gene: TRBV3-1/TRBV3-2
j_gene: TRBJ1-2
d_gene: .
abundance: .
CDR3nt: TGTGCCAGCAGCCAAGGAACGGGATCCTATGGCTACACCTTC
CDR3aa: CASSQGTGSYGYTF

v_gene: TRBV4-1
j_gene: TRBJ1-1
d_gene: TRBD1
abundance: .
CDR3nt: TGCGCCAGCAGCCAGGACAGGGGAATGCATGAAGCTTTCTTT
CDR3aa: CASSQDRGMHEAFF

v_gene: TRBV7-6
j_gene: TRBJ2-5
d_gene: TRBD1
abundance: .
CDR3nt: TGTGCCAGCAGCTTAGCAGGGGGCGAGACCCAGTACTTC
CDR3aa: CASSLAGGETQYF

v_gene: TRBV5-1
j_gene: TRBJ2-1
d_gene: .
abundance: .
CDR3nt: TGCGCCAGCAGCTTTACTGAATCCTACAATGAGCAGTTCTTC
CDR3aa: CASSFTESYNEQFF

v_gene: TRBV12-3/TRBV12-4
j_gene: TRBJ2-1
d_gene: .
abundance: once
CDR3nt: TGTGCCAGCAGGTTGAGGAATGGCAATGAGCAGTTCTTC
CDR3aa: CASRLRNGNEQFF

v_gene: TRBV29-1
j_gene: TRBJ1-5
d_gene: .
abundance: .
CDR3nt: TGCAGCGTTGGGGCAGACAATCAGCCCCAGCATTTT
CDR3aa: CSVGADNQPQHF

v_gene: TRBV5-4
j_gene: TRBJ1-1
d_gene: .
abundance: .
CDR3nt: TGTGCCAGCAGCTTGGTTATGGGCCTGGGCACTGAAGCTTTCTTT
CDR3aa: CASSLVMGLGTEAFF

v_gene: TRBV30
j_gene: TRBJ1-5
d_gene: .
abundance: .
CDR3nt: TGTGCCTGGAGTGTACCCTCGGGCAATCAGCCCCAGCATTTT
CDR3aa: CAWSVPSGNQPQHF

v_gene: TRBV2
j_gene: TRBJ2-2
d_gene: .
abundance: .
CDR3nt: TGTGCCAGCAGTGTATATGCAGGGGCTTACACCGGGGAGCTGTTTTTT
CDR3aa: CASSVYAGAYTGELFF

v_gene: TRBV30
j_gene: TRBJ2-3
d_gene: TRBD2
abundance: .
CDR3nt: TGTGCCGCATCACTAGCGGGGGGGCTGGTTTCTAGCACAGATACGCAGTATTTT
CDR3aa: CAASLAGGLVSSTDTQYF

v_gene: TRBV7-6
j_gene: TRBJ2-5
d_gene: TRBD1
abundance: .
CDR3nt: TGTGCCAGCAGCTTAATCCCAGGGGGCAAGGAGACCCAGTACTTC
CDR3aa: CASSLIPGGKETQYF

v_gene: TRBV18
j_gene: TRBJ1-2
d_gene: TRBD1
abundance: few
CDR3nt: TGTGCCAGCTCACCAAGGGTCCCTGGGACAGGCCATGGCTACACCTTC
CDR3aa: CASSPRVPGTGHGYTF

v_gene: TRBV11-2
j_gene: TRBJ2-7
d_gene: .
abundance: .
CDR3nt: TGTGCCAGCAGCTTAGGGGCAGGGGTGTCCTACGAGCAGTACTTC
CDR3aa: CASSLGAGVSYEQYF

v_gene: TRBV18
j_gene: TRBJ2-1
d_gene: TRBD2
abundance: .
CDR3nt: TGTGCCAGCTCACCAGGGATAGCGGGGGGCTACAATGAGCAGTTCTTC
CDR3aa: CASSPGIAGGYNEQFF

v_gene: TRBV11-2
j_gene: TRBJ1-1
d_gene: TRBD1
abundance: .
CDR3nt: TGTGCCAGCAGCTTGGGGCAGGGGGCTAAGAGATGGACTGAAGCTTTCTTT
CDR3aa: CASSLGQGAKRWTEAFF

v_gene: TRBV5-1
j_gene: TRBJ2-1
d_gene: .
abundance: .
CDR3nt: TGCGCCAGCAGCGTCCGGTACAATGAGCAGTTCTTC
CDR3aa: CASSVRYNEQFF

v_gene: TRBV5-4
j_gene: TRBJ1-2
d_gene: .
abundance: .
CDR3nt: TGTGCCAGCAGCTTGGACACCTATGGCTACACCTTC
CDR3aa: CASSLDTYGYTF

v_gene: TRBV29-1
j_gene: TRBJ1-2
d_gene: .
abundance: once
CDR3nt: TGCAGCGTTCTCGACGGGAATGGCTACACCTTC
CDR3aa: CSVLDGNGYTF

v_gene: TRBV14
j_gene: TRBJ1-3
d_gene: .
abundance: .
CDR3nt: TGTGCCAGCAGCCAACGACAGCAGTCTGGAAACACCATATATTTT
CDR3aa: CASSQRQQSGNTIYF

v_gene: TRBV30
j_gene: TRBJ1-5
d_gene: TRBD1
abundance: once
CDR3nt: TGTGCCTGGAGTGCGGACAGGGGGTATAGCAATCAGCCCCAGCATTTT
CDR3aa: CAWSADRGYSNQPQHF

v_gene: TRBV4-2
j_gene: TRBJ1-6
d_gene: TRBD1
abundance: .
CDR3nt: TGTGCCAGCAGAGGACAGGGTGATTCACCCCTCCACTTT
CDR3aa: CASRGQGDSPLHF

v_gene: TRBV9
j_gene: TRBJ1-2
d_gene: .
abundance: .
CDR3nt: TGTGCCAGCAGCGTAGCAGGGGTTCGGGGCTACACCTTC
CDR3aa: CASSVAGVRGYTF

v_gene: TRBV9
j_gene: TRBJ1-6
d_gene: .
abundance: .
CDR3nt: TGTGCCAGCAGCGAGACTGGGGACACCTATAATTCACCCCTCCACTTT
CDR3aa: CASSETGDTYNSPLHF

v_gene: TRBV14
j_gene: TRBJ2-2
d_gene: TRBD1
abundance: .
CDR3nt: TGTGCCAGCAGCAAGGACAGGACCACCGGGGAGCTGTTTTTT
CDR3aa: CASSKDRTTGELFF

v_gene: TRBV7-2
j_gene: TRBJ1-1
d_gene: .
abundance: .
CDR3nt: TGTGCCAGCAGCTTAGGGCACAGCTCCACTGAAGCTTTCTTT
CDR3aa: CASSLGHSSTEAFF